These T cell receptor beta chains were read from a single sample in a study of T cell repertoires in cytomegalovirus infection. These receptors lack a known antigen. In TCRdb, the reads were re-called with MiXCR into one record per CDR3 protein. The sample lists fewer than 950,000 distinct CDR3 sequences; around a third were seen once. Sample: cultured CD8+ T cells from PBMCs, taken from culture after CMV antigen stimulation. These receptors came from a human donor in good health (CMV status not recorded). Some clones in this sample may be carry-over from other donors' samples. Both conserved end residues are part of each CDR3. D genes are given only for firm matches. Clone sizes are given selectively: once, few, many, or a class where the clone is expanded.

length	V	size	D	J	DNA	CDR3
16	TRBV20-1	few	TRBD2	TRBJ2-5	TGCAGTGCTGGCCAACTAGCGGGAGAATTCCAAGAGACCCAGTACTTC	CSAGQLAGEFQETQYF
15	TRBV7-9	few	.	TRBJ1-4	TGTGCCAGCACCAAAGGGGGAGCAACTAATGAAAAACTGTTTTTT	CASTKGGATNEKLFF
17	TRBV5-6	.	.	TRBJ1-1	TGTGCCAGCAGCTTAGAATTTATAGCGGGGGCGAACACTGAAGCTTTCTTT	CASSLEFIAGANTEAFF
13	TRBV6-5	few	.	TRBJ1-2	TGTGCCAGCAGGAGACTGAGAAACTATGGCTACACCTTC	CASRRLRNYGYTF
16	TRBV27	.	TRBD2	TRBJ2-5	TGTGCCAGCAGTCTTCTGACTAGCGGTGCGGGGGAGACCCAGTACTTC	CASSLLTSGAGETQYF
16	TRBV12-3/TRBV12-4	.	.	TRBJ2-1	TGTGCCAACAGGCCCTCTACTAGTGGGGAATACAATGAGCAGTTCTTC	CANRPSTSGEYNEQFF
14	TRBV27	few	.	TRBJ2-1	TGTGCCAGCAGTTTCTCGGGGGGCGCGACTGAGCAGTTCTTC	CASSFSGGATEQFF
16	TRBV3-1	.	.	TRBJ2-6	TGTGCCAGCAGCCCCCGGGACTCTCCGGGGGCCAACGTCCTGACTTTC	CASSPRDSPGANVLTF
15	TRBV12-3/TRBV12-4	.	TRBD1	TRBJ1-5	TGTGCCAGCAGTTACTCCGGGACAGTCAATCAGCCCCAGCATTTT	CASSYSGTVNQPQHF
15	TRBV7-8	many	.	TRBJ2-4	TGTGCCAGCAGCTTAGCGTCCAGCGGCGGGGACATTCAGTACTTC	CASSLASSGGDIQYF
15	TRBV10-3	few	.	TRBJ1-1	TGTGCCACTCGGGAGGATAGTGGGGCGAACACTGAAGCTTTCTTT	CATREDSGANTEAFF
16	TRBV7-6	once	.	TRBJ2-7	TGTGGCAGCAGCCGGGGGGGTGACAGGGATCTTGACGAGCAGTACTTC	CGSSRGGDRDLDEQYF
14	TRBV7-6	few	.	TRBJ2-5	TGTGCCAGCAGCTTAGATGGGGGTTCGGAGACCCAGTACTTC	CASSLDGGSETQYF
16	TRBV7-6	.	.	TRBJ2-3	TGTGCCAGCAGCTTAGCGCTAAGGGCAGGGCCAGATACGCAGTATTTT	CASSLALRAGPDTQYF
19	TRBV4-1	.	TRBD1	TRBJ1-5	TGCGCCAGCAGCCAAGAAACTATAACGAGGACAGGGGGAGGGCAGCCCCAGCATTTT	CASSQETITRTGGGQPQHF
18	TRBV6-1	.	TRBD2	TRBJ2-1	TGTGCCAGCAGTGTCCTGACTAGCGGGGGGGCTTCCTACAATGAGCAGTTCTTC	CASSVLTSGGASYNEQFF
16	TRBV10-3	.	TRBD1	TRBJ1-4	TGTGCCATCAGTGATGCACGACAGGGGATCTGGGAAAAACTGTTTTTT	CAISDARQGIWEKLFF
15	TRBV7-9	.	TRBD1	TRBJ1-4	TGTGCCAGCAGCGATAAAGACAGGGGGAGTGAAAAACTGTTTTTT	CASSDKDRGSEKLFF
14	TRBV7-8	many	.	TRBJ1-1	TGTGCCAGCAGCTTATACGAGGGATACACTGAAGCTTTCTTT	CASSLYEGYTEAFF
15	TRBV4-1	few	.	TRBJ2-3	TGCGCCAGCAGCCAAGGGTGGGGGGGCCCAGATACGCAGTATTTT	CASSQGWGGPDTQYF
13	TRBV4-1	many	.	TRBJ1-1	TGCGCCAGCAGCCAAGATAGCTACACTGAAGCTTTCTTT	CASSQDSYTEAFF
13	TRBV12-3/TRBV12-4	.	.	TRBJ1-2	TGTGCCAGCAGTTGGACCGAATCCTATGGCTACACCTTC	CASSWTESYGYTF
15	TRBV4-2	.	.	TRBJ2-1	TGTGCCAGCAGCCAAGGCATGAGCTCCTACAATGAGCAGTTCTTC	CASSQGMSSYNEQFF
14	TRBV4-3	few	.	TRBJ1-2	TGCGCCAGCAGCCAAGAGCGCACAGCTTATGGCTACACCTTC	CASSQERTAYGYTF
15	TRBV19	.	TRBD2	TRBJ2-2	TGTGCCAGTAGTATGCTAGCGGAAAACACCGGGGAGCTGTTTTTT	CASSMLAENTGELFF
15	TRBV7-2	many	TRBD1	TRBJ2-1	TGTGCCAGCAGCCGGACGGGGACAGCATACAATGAGCAGTTCTTC	CASSRTGTAYNEQFF
16	TRBV6-2/TRBV6-3	.	.	TRBJ2-2	TGTGCCAGCAGTTACAGGGGGCGGGGGAACACCGGGGAGCTGTTTTTT	CASSYRGRGNTGELFF
17	TRBV7-8	.	.	TRBJ1-3	TGTGCCAGCAGCTTAGCGCGCGGACAGAGCTCTGGAAACACCATATATTTT	CASSLARGQSSGNTIYF
16	TRBV12-3/TRBV12-4	.	.	TRBJ2-5	TGTGCCAGCTGGGGGACGACGACTCAAGTTGGGGAGACCCAGTACTTC	CASWGTTTQVGETQYF
13	TRBV11-3	.	.	TRBJ2-5	TGTGCCAGCGCCCCCCGGCAGGACGAGACCCAGTACTTC	CASAPRQDETQYF
15	TRBV6-2/TRBV6-3	.	.	TRBJ1-1	TGTGCCAGCAGTTACTACAGGAACATGAACACTGAAGCTTTCTTT	CASSYYRNMNTEAFF
18	TRBV7-8	many	.	TRBJ2-3	TGTGCCAGCAGCTTGCATCCGGGGGCGGGGGAGTCCACAGATACGCAGTATTTT	CASSLHPGAGESTDTQYF
15	TRBV7-3	.	.	TRBJ2-1	TGTGCCAGCAGCCGGGACTTTAGCTCCTACAATGAGCAGTTCTTC	CASSRDFSSYNEQFF
13	TRBV24-1	.	.	TRBJ2-1	TGTGCCACCAGTGATAGTCCGCACAATGAGCAGTTCTTC	CATSDSPHNEQFF
16	TRBV19	.	.	TRBJ2-2	TGTGCCAGTAGTCCCCGGGCAGGCCGCGACACCGGGGAGCTGTTTTTT	CASSPRAGRDTGELFF
13	TRBV2	once	.	TRBJ1-2	TGTGCCATCCCCCCGGGGAGGATGCAGGGCTACACCTTC	CAIPPGRMQGYTF
14	TRBV10-2	.	TRBD1	TRBJ1-6	TGCGCCAGCTCAGGGGGCTCCAATAATTCACCCCTCCACTTT	CASSGGSNNSPLHF
15	TRBV7-6	many	TRBD1	TRBJ2-1	TGTGCCAGCAGCAAGGGACAGGGGACGGACAATGAGCAGTTCTTC	CASSKGQGTDNEQFF
15	TRBV7-6	.	.	TRBJ1-5	TGTGCCAGCAGCCCCGGACGGGGATTCGGCCAGCCCCAGCATTTT	CASSPGRGFGQPQHF
12	TRBV5-6	.	.	TRBJ1-1	TGTGCCAGCAGCGGACTCTCCGTTGAAGCTTTCTTT	CASSGLSVEAFF
13	TRBV20-1	.	.	TRBJ2-7	TGCAGTGCTCCGGGACAATTAAAATACGAGCAGTACTTC	CSAPGQLKYEQYF
13	TRBV18	.	TRBD1	TRBJ2-5	TGTGCCAGCACGACAGGGCCCCAAGAGACCCAGTACTTC	CASTTGPQETQYF
13	TRBV29-1	.	TRBD2	TRBJ2-3	TGCAGCGTCGACGGGGGGGAGGAAAATACGCAGTATTTT	CSVDGGEENTQYF
17	TRBV15	.	.	TRBJ2-2	TGTGCCACCAACATTGGGCACGGGCGCCTCGACACCGGTGAGCTGTTTTTT	CATNIGHGRLDTGELFF
16	TRBV27	few	TRBD1	TRBJ1-2	TGTGCCAGCAGTACAATACCGGGACAGGGGGCCTATGGCTACACCTTC	CASSTIPGQGAYGYTF